This T cell receptor (beta chain) originates from a study of blood T cell repertoires in COVID-19. As for the study in general: Collection of acute and convalescent COVID-19 samples took place in the United States, Italy and Spain. T cells, B-cell-depleted T cells, or PBMCs provided the cDNA or gDNA that served as material.

Trimming cost V 5 bases and J 5 bases, with 15 bases left between them. Germline CDR1 reads MDHEN; CDR2 reads SYDVKM. The length of the CDR3 is 14 residues. In the original processing: Amplification from reference gene primers served as the basis for estimated nucleated cell counts. Clones were sequenced by immunoSEQ multiplex PCR, and TCRdb holds only the in-frame ones, with some missing. That table supplies the V and J calls and clone size; D and trimming were determined from the DNA. The sample holds some 240,000 clones, roughly 87% seen once. The sequence was collected from a woman aged 40 to 50 who had recovered from COVID-19. The sequenced sample was peripheral blood. V and J are TRBV28 and TRBJ1-2, with D perhaps matching TRBD1 (5 bases). This CDR3 is CASSQGEGIYGYTF. CDR3 DNA: TGTGCCAGCAGTCAAGGGGAGGGAATATATGGCTACACCTTC.